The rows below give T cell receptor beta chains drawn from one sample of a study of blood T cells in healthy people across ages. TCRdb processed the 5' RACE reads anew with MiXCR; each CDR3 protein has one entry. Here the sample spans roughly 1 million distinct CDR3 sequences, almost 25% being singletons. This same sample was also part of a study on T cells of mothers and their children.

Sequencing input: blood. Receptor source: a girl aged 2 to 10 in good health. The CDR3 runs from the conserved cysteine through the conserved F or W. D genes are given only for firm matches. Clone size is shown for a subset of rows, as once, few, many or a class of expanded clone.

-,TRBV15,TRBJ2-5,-,TGTGCCACCAGCACCTCGTACCAAGAGACCCAGTACTTC,CATSTSYQETQYF
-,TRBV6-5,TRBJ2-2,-,TGTGCCAGCCGGGGGGCGGTTATTCACGGGGAGCTGTTTTTT,CASRGAVIHGELFF
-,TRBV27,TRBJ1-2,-,TGTGCCAGCAGTTTACTCCGGACGGGGTACTATGGCTACACCTTC,CASSLLRTGYYGYTF
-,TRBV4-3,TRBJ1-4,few,TGCGCCAGCAGCCAAGATTACAGGATAGATGAAAAACTGTTTTTT,CASSQDYRIDEKLFF
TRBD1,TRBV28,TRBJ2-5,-,TGTGCCAGCAAACCGCAGACAGGGGGCTTAGAGACCCAGTACTTC,CASKPQTGGLETQYF
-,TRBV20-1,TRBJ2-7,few,TGCAGTGCTACATCAAGAAATCGGACCCCCTACGAGCAGTACTTC,CSATSRNRTPYEQYF
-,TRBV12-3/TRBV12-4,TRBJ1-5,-,TGTGCCAGCAGTTTTGCGGCAGGACAACATCAGCCCCAGCATTTT,CASSFAAGQHQPQHF
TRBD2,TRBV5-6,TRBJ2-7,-,TGTGCCAGCAGCTTGTCTGCGGGGGTGCACGAGCAGTACTTC,CASSLSAGVHEQYF
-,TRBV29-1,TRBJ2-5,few,TGCAGCGTTTGCGTGGGGGAGACCCAGTACTTC,CSVCVGETQYF
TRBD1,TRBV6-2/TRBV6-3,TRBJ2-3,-,TGTGCCAGCAGGCCCTGGACAGGGAGCACAGATACGCAGTATTTT,CASRPWTGSTDTQYF
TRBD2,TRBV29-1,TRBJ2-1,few,TGCAGCGTGCTGGGACTAGCGGGAGTCTACAATGAGCAGTTCTTC,CSVLGLAGVYNEQFF
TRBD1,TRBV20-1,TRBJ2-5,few,TGCAGTGCCTCCGACACCCAACAGGGGGTCCAGGAGACCCAGTACTTC,CSASDTQQGVQETQYF
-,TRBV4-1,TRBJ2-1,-,TGCGCCAGCAGCCAAGAGGCAGCGCACAATGAGCAGTTCTTC,CASSQEAAHNEQFF
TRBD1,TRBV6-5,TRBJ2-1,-,TGTGCCAGCCTCGGACAGGACAATGAGCAGTTCTTC,CASLGQDNEQFF
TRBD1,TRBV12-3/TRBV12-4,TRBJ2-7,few,TGTGCCAGCAGGGCTGGACAGGGGGTACGGTACGAGCAGTACTTC,CASRAGQGVRYEQYF
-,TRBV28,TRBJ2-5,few,TGTGCCAGCAGCTATCGCCCCGAGGAGACCCAGTACTTC,CASSYRPEETQYF
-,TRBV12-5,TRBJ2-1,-,TGTGCTAGTGGAGCTAGGGATGGAAATGAGCAGTTCTTC,CASGARDGNEQFF
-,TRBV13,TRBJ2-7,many,TGTGCCAGCAGAAAAGGGGGGGACTACGAGCAGTACTTC,CASRKGGDYEQYF
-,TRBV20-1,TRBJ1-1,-,TGCAGCGGTTGGGGGCCCGGGCAGCCCGGGGGTGAAGCTTTCTTT,CSGWGPGQPGGEAFF
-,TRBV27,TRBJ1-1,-,TGTGCCAGCAGTTCTATTCCGGGGAACACTGAAGCTTTCTTT,CASSSIPGNTEAFF
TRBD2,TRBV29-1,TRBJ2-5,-,TGCAGCGTTCTCCCAATAAGCGGGAGTGAGACCCAGTACTTC,CSVLPISGSETQYF
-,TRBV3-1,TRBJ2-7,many,TGTGCCAGCAGCCCGGGACTTCTCTCCTACGAGCAGTACTTC,CASSPGLLSYEQYF
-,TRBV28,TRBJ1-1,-,TGTGCCAGCAGGCTCGGTATGAACACTGAAGCTTTCTTT,CASRLGMNTEAFF
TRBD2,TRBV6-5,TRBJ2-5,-,TGTGCCAGCAGTGAGAGCGGGGGGGAACAAGAGACCCAGTACTTC,CASSESGGEQETQYF
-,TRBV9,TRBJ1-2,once,TGTGCCAGCAGCGTAGCCAGGGAAAAGTATGGCTACACCTTC,CASSVAREKYGYTF
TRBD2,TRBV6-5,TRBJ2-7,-,TGTGCCAGCAGTTACCCCAGTTCCGGGACTAGCGGGAATACCTACGAGCAGTACTTC,CASSYPSSGTSGNTYEQYF
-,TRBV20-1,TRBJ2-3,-,TGCAGTGCTAGATCGGTGAGCACAGATACGCAGTATTTT,CSARSVSTDTQYF
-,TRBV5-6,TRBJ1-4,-,TGTGCCAGCAGCTTCCGGCAGGCTATGAATGAAAAACTGTTTTTT,CASSFRQAMNEKLFF
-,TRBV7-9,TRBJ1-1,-,TGTGCCAGCAGTCCCATGTTGGGCTTGGAAACTGAAGCTTTCTTT,CASSPMLGLETEAFF
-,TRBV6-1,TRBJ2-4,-,TGTGCCAGCGGGGATAAAGCCAAAAACATTCAGTACTTC,CASGDKAKNIQYF
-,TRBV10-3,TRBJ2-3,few,TGTGCCAGCGACAGGCCGCGCACAGATACGCAGTATTTT,CASDRPRTDTQYF
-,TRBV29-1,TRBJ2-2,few,TGCAGCGTTGCGGAGGCCACCGGGGAGCTGTTTTTT,CSVAEATGELFF
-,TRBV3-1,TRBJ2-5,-,TGTGCCAGCAGCCAAGATCCCTACCTGGAGACCCAGTACTTC,CASSQDPYLETQYF
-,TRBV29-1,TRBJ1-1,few,TGTAGCGTTGGGGGAGCTTTCTTT,CSVGGAFF
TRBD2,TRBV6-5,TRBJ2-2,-,TGTGCCAGCAGTTACTCTATAGCGGGAGGCGGAACCAACACCGGGGAGTTGTTTTTT,CASSYSIAGGGTNTGELFF
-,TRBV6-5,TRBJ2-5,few,TGTGCCAGCAGAATGGACTGGGAAGCCCAAGAGACCCAGTACTTC,CASRMDWEAQETQYF
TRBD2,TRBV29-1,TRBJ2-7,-,TGCAGCGTTTATTCGGGAGGGCCGGTCCACGAGCAGTACTTC,CSVYSGGPVHEQYF
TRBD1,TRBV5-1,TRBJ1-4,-,TGCGCCAGCAGCTCACCGGGACAGGGTAATGCAACTAATGAAAAACTGTTTTTT,CASSSPGQGNATNEKLFF
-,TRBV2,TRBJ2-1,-,TGTGCCAGCAGACCCCTGGATAAACTAAACAATGAGCAGTTCTTC,CASRPLDKLNNEQFF
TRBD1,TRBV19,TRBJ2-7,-,TGTGCCAGTACGACAGGGAATCAGAACGAGCAGTACTTC,CASTTGNQNEQYF
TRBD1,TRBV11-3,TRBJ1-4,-,TGTGCCAGCAGCTTAGCATCGGACAGGGGAGATGAAAAACTGTTTTTT,CASSLASDRGDEKLFF
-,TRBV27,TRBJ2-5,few,TGTGCCAGCAGTTCTTATGACGGGCAAGAGACCCAGTACTTC,CASSSYDGQETQYF
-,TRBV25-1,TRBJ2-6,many,TGTGCCAGCAGTGGGGGGGCCAATGGGGCCAACGTCCTGACTTTC,CASSGGANGANVLTF
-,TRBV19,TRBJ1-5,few,TGTGCCAGTAAAAGGGGAGTGTATCCTGACCAGCCCCAGCATTTT,CASKRGVYPDQPQHF
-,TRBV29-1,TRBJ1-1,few,TGCAGCGTTGTGGGTTTTGAAGCTTTCTTT,CSVVGFEAFF
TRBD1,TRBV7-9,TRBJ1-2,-,TGTGCCAGCAGTCTCTTGGGACAGACTAACTATGGCTACACCTTC,CASSLLGQTNYGYTF
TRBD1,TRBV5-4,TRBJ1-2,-,TGTGCCAGCAGCGCTGTAACAGGGGGAGGGTATGGCTACACCTTC,CASSAVTGGGYGYTF
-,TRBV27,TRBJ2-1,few,TGTGCCAGCAGTTTATCGATAGGGTCGTCGCGGAATGAGCAGTTCTTC,CASSLSIGSSRNEQFF
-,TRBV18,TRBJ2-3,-,TGTGCCAGCTCACCGGTAGGGATACTCACAGATACGCAGTATTTT,CASSPVGILTDTQYF
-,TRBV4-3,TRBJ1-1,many,TGCGCCAGCAGCCAAGATGCAGGGAAAGATGGAGCTTTCTTT,CASSQDAGKDGAFF
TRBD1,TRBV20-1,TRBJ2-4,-,TGCAGTGCTAGATACAGGGGGACACAGTACTTC,CSARYRGTQYF
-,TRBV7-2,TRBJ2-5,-,TGTGCCAGCAGCTTAGTGTACCGGGGTGGCCCGGGAGAGACCCAGTACTTC,CASSLVYRGGPGETQYF